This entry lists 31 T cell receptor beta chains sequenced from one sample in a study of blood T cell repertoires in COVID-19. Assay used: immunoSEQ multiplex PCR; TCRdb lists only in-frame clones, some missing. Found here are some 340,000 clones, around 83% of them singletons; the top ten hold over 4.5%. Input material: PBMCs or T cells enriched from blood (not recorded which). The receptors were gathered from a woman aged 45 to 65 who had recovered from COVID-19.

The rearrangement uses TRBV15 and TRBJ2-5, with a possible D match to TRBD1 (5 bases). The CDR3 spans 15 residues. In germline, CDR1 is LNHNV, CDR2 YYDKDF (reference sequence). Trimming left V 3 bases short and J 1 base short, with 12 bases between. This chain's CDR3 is CATSRQQTAQETQYF. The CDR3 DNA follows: TGTGCCACCAGCAGGCAACAGACAGCCCAAGAGACCCAGTACTTC.

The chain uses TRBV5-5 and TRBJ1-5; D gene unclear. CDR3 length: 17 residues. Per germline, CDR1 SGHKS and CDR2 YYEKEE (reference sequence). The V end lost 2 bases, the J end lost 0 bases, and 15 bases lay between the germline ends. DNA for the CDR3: TGTGCCAGCAGCTTCAGTCTGACGGACTATAGCAATCAGCCCCAGCATTTT. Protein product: CASSFSLTDYSNQPQHF.

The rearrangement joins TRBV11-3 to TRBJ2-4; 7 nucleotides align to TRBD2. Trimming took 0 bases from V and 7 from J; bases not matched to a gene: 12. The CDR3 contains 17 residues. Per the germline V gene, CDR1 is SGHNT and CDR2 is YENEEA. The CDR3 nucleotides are TGTGCCAGCAGCTTAGATAGGCCTAGCGGCCTTTTGAACATTCAGTACTTC. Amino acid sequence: CASSLDRPSGLLNIQYF. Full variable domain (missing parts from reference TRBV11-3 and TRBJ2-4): EAGVVQSPRYKIIEKKQPVAFWCNPISGHNTLYWYLQNLGQGPELLIRYENEEAVDDSQLPKDRFSAERLKGVDSTLKIQPAELGDSAVYLCASSLDRPSGLLNIQYFGAGTRLSVL.

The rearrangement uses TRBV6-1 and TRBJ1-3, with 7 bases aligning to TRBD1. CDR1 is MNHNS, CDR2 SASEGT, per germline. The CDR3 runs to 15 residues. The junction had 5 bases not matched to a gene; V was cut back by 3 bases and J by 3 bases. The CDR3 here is CASSDNTGDGNTIYF. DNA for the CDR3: TGTGCCAGCAGTGATAATACAGGGGATGGAAACACCATATATTTT.

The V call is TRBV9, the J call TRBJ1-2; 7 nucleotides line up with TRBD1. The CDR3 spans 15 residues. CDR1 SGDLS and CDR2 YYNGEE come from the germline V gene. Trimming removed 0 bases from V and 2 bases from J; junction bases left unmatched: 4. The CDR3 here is CASSVEAGGNYGYTF. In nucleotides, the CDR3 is TGTGCCAGCAGCGTAGAGGCAGGGGGGAACTATGGCTACACCTTC.

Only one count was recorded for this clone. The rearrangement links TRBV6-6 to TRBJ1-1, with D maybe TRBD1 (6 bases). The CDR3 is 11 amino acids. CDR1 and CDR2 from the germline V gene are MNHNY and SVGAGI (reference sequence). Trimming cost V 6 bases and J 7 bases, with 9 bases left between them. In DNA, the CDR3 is TGTGCCAGCAGGGGGACATTTGAAGCTTTCTTT. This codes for CASRGTFEAFF.

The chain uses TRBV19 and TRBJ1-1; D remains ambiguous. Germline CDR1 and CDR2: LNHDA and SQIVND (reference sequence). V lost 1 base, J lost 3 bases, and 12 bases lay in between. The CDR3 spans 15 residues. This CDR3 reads CASSIGIGIYTEAFF. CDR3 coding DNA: TGTGCCAGTAGTATAGGAATCGGGATTTACACTGAAGCTTTCTTT.

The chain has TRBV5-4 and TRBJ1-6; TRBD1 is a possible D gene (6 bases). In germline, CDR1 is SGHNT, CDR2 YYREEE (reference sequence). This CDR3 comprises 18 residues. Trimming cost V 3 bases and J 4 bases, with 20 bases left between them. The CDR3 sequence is CASSSGSRGGVYNSPLHF. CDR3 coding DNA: TGTGCCAGCAGCTCTGGGAGCAGGGGAGGGGTTTATAATTCACCCCTCCACTTT. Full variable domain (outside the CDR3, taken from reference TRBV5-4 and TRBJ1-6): ETGVTQSPTHLIKTRGQQVTLRCSSQSGHNTVSWYQQALGQGPQFIFQYYREEENGRGNFPPRFSGLQFPNYSSELNVNALELDDSALYLCASSSGSRGGVYNSPLHFGNGTRLTVT.

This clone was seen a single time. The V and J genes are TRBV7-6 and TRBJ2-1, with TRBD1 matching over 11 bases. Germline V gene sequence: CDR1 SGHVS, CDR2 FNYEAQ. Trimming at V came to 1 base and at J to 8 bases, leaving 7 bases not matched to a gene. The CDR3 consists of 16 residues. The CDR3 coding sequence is TGTGCCAGCAGCTTAGATGGGACAGGGGGGTCAGATGAGCAGTTCTTC. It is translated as CASSLDGTGGSDEQFF. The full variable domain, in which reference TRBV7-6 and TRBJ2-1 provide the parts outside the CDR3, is GAGVSQSPRYKVTKRGQDVALRCDPISGHVSLYWYRQALGQGPEFLTYFNYEAQQDKSGLPNDRFSAERPEGSISTLTIQRTEQRDSAMYRCASSLDGTGGSDEQFFGPGTRLTVL.

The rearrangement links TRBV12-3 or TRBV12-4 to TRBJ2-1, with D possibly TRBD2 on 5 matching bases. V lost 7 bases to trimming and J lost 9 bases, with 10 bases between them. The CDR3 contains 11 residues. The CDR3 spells CASTLRGEQFF. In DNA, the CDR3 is TGTGCCAGCACCCTCCGGGGTGAGCAGTTCTTC.

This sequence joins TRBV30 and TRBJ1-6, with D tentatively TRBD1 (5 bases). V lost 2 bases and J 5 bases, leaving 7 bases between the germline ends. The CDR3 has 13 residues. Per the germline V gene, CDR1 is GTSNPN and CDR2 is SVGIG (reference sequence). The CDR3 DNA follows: TGTGCCTGGAGTACACAGGATAATTCACCCCTCCACTTT. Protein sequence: CAWSTQDNSPLHF.

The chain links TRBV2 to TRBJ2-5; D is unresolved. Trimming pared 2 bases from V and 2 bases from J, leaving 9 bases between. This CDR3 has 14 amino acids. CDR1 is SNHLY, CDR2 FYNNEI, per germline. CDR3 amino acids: CASSEMRRQETQYF. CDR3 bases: TGTGCCAGCAGTGAAATGCGGAGACAAGAGACCCAGTACTTC.

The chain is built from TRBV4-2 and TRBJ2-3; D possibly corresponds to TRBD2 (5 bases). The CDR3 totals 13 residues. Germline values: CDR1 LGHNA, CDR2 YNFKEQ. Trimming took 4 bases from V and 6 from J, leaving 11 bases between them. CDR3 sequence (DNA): TGTGCCAGCAGCCCCGGGGATCTTGATACGCAGTATTTT. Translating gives CASSPGDLDTQYF.

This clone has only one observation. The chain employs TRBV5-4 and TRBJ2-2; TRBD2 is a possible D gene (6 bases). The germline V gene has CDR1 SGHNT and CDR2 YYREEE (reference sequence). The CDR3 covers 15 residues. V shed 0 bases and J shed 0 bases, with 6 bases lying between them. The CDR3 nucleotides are TGTGCCAGCAGCTTGGCTAGCGCGAACACCGGGGAGCTGTTTTTT. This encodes CASSLASANTGELFF.

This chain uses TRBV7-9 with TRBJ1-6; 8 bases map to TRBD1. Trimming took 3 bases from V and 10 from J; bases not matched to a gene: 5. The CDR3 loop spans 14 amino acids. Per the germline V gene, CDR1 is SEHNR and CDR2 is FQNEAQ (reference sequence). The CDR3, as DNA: TGTGCCAGCAGCTTGGACAGGGATGGATCACCCCTCCACTTT. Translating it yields CASSLDRDGSPLHF.

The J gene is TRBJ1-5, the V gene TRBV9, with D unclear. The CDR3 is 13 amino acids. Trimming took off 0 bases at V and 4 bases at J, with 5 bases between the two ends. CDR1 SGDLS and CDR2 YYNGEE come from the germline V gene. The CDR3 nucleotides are TGTGCCAGCAGCGTAGGGAGTAATCAGCCCCAGCATTTT. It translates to CASSVGSNQPQHF.

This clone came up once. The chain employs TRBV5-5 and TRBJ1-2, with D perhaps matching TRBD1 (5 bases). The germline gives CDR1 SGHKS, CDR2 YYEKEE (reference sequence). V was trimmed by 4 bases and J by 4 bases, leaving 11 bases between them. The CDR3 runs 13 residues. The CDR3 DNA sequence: TGTGCCAGCAGCACAGACAGCACCTATGGCTACACCTTC. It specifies CASSTDSTYGYTF.

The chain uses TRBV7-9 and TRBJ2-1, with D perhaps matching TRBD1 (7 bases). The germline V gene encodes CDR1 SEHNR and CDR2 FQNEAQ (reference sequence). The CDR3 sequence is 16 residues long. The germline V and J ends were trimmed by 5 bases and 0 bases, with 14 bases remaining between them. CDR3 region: CASSQGGGSSYNEQFF. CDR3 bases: TGTGCCAGCAGCCAGGGGGGTGGGAGCTCCTACAATGAGCAGTTCTTC. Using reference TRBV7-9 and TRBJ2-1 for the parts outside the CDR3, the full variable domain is DTGVSQNPRHKITKRGQNVTFRCDPISEHNRLYWYRQTLGQGPEFLTYFQNEAQLEKSRLLSDRFSAERPKGSFSTLEIQRTEQGDSAMYLCASSQGGGSSYNEQFFGPGTRLTVL.

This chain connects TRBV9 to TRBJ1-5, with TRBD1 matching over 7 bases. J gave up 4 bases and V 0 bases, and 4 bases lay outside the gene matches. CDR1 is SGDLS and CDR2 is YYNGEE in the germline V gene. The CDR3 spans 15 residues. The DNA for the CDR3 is TGTGCCAGCAGCGTAGATGGGACAGAAAATCAGCCCCAGCATTTT. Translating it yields CASSVDGTENQPQHF.

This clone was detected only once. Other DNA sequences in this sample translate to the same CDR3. The CDR3 region has the DNA TGTGCCAGCAGCTTAGTCCTATACGAGCAGTACTTC. It specifies CASSLVLYEQYF. The rearrangement joins TRBV7-2 to TRBJ2-7; no firm D call. The germline gives CDR1 SGHTA, CDR2 FQGNSA. V was shortened by 1 base and J by 4 bases, with 5 bases between the two germline ends. CDR3 length: 12 residues.

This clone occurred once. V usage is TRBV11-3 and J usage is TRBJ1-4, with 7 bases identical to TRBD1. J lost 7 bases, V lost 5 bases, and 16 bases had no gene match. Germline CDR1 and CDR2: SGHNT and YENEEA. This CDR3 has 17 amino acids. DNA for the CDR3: TGTGCCAGCAGCATGAGAACGGGACAGCCGATCACTGAAAAACTGTTTTTT. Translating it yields CASSMRTGQPITEKLFF.

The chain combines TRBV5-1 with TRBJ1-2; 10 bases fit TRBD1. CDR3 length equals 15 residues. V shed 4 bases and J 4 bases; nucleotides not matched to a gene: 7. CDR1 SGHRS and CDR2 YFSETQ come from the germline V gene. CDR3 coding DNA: TGCGCCAGCAGCCCTAGGACAGGGGGTGCCTATGGCTACACCTTC. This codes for CASSPRTGGAYGYTF. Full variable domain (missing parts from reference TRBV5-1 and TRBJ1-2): KAGVTQTPRYLIKTRGQQVTLSCSPISGHRSVSWYQQTPGQGLQFLFEYFSETQRNKGNFPGRFSGRQFSNSRSEMNVSTLELGDSALYLCASSPRTGGAYGYTFGSGTRLTVV.

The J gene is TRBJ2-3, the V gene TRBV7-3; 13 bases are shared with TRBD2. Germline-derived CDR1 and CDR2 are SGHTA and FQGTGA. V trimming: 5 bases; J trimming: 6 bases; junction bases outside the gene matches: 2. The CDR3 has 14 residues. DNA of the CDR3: TGTGCCAGCAGCGCGACTAGCGGGAGGGATACGCAGTATTTT. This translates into CASSATSGRDTQYF.

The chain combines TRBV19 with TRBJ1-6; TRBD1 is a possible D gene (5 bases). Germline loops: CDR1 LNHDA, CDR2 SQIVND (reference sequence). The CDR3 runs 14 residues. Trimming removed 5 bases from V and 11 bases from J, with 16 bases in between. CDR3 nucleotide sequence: TGTGCCAGTAGTGCGGGGCAGTTGACCCCACCCCTCCACTTT. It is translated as CASSAGQLTPPLHF.

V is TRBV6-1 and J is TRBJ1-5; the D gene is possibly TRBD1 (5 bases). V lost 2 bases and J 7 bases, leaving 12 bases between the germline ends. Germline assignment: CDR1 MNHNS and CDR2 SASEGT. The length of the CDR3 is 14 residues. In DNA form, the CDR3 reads TGTGCCAGCAGTGAAACGTGGGGCGGCCAGCCCCAGCATTTT. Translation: CASSETWGGQPQHF.

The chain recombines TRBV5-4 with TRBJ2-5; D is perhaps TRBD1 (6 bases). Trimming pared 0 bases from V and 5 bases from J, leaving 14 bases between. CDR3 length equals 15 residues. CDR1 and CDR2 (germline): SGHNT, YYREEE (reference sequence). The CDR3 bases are TGTGCCAGCAGCTTGGAACAGGGCGGGTGGGAGACCCAGTACTTC. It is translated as CASSLEQGGWETQYF.

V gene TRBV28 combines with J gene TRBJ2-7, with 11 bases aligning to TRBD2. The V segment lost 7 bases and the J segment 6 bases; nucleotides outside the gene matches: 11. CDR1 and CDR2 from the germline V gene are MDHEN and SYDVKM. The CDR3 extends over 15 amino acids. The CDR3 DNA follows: TGTGCCAGCATCTTTAGCGGGGGGGCCCGGAGCGAGCAGTACTTC. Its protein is CASIFSGGARSEQYF.

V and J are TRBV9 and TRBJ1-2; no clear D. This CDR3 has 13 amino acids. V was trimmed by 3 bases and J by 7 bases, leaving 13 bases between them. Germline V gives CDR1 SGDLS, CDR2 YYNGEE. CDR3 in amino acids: CASSAPRRGGYTF. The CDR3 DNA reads TGTGCCAGCAGCGCGCCACGGCGGGGTGGCTACACCTTC.

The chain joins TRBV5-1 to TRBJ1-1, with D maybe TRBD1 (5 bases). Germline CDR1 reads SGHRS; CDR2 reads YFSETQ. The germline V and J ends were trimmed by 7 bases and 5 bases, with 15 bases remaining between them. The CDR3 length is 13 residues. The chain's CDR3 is CASFEGKGTEAFF. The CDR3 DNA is TGCGCCAGCTTTGAAGGAAAGGGGACTGAAGCTTTCTTT.

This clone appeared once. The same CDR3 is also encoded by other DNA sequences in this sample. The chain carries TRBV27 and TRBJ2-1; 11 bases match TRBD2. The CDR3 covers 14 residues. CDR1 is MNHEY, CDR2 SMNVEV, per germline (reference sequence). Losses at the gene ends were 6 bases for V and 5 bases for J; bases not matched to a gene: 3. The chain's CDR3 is CASRLAGGDNEQFF. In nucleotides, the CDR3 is TGTGCCAGCAGGCTAGCGGGGGGCGACAATGAGCAGTTCTTC.

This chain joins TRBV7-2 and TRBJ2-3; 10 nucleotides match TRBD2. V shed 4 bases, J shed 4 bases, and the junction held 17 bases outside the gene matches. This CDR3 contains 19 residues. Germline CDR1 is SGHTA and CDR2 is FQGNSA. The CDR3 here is CASSYYLAGGRRLADTQYF. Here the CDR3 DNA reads TGTGCCAGCAGCTATTACTTAGCGGGAGGTAGGAGGTTAGCAGATACGCAGTATTTT.